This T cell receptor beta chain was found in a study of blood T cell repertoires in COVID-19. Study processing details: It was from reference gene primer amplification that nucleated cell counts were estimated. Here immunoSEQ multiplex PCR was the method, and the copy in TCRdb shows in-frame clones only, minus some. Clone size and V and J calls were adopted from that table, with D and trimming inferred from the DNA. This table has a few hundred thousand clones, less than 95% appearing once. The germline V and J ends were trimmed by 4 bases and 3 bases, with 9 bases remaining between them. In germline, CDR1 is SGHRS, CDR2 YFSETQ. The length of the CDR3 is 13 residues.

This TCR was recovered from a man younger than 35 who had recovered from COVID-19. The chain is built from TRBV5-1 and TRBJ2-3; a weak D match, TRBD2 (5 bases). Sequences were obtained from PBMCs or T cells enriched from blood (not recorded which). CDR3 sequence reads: CASSPGTTDTQYF. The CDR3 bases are TGCGCCAGCAGCCCGGGAACTACAGATACGCAGTATTTT. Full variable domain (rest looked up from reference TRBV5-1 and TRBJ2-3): KAGVTQTPRYLIKTRGQQVTLSCSPISGHRSVSWYQQTPGQGLQFLFEYFSETQRNKGNFPGRFSGRQFSNSRSEMNVSTLELGDSALYLCASSPGTTDTQYFGPGTRLTVL.